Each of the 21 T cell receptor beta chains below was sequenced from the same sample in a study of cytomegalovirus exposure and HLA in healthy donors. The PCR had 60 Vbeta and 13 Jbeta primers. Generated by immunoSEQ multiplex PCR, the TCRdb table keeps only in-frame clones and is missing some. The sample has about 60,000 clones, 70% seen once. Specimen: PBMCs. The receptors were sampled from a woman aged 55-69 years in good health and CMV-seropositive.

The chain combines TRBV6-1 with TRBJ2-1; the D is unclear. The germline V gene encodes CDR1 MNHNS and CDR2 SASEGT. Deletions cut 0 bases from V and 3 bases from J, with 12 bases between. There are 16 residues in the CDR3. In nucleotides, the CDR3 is TGTGCCAGCAGTGAAGCGGTGGGCGCCTACTACAATGAGCAGTTCTTC. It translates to CASSEAVGAYYNEQFF.

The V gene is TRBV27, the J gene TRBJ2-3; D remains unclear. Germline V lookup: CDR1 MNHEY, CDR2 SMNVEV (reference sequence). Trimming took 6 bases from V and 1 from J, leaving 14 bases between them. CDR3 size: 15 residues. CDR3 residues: CASSSRHRGTDTQYF. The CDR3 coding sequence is TGTGCCAGCAGCTCGCGGCACCGGGGCACAGATACGCAGTATTTT.

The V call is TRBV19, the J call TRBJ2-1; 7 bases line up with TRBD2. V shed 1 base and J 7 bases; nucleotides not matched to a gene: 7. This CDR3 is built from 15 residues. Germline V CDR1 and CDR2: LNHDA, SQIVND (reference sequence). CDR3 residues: CASSIGTTAGNEQFF. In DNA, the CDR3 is TGTGCCAGTAGTATAGGAACTACAGCGGGGAATGAGCAGTTCTTC.

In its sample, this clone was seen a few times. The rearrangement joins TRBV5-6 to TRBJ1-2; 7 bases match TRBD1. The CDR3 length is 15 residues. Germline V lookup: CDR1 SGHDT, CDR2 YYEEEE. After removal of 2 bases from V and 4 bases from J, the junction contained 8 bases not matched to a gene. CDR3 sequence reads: CASSLNAGGGYGYTF. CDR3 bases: TGTGCCAGCAGCTTAAACGCAGGGGGAGGCTATGGCTACACCTTC.

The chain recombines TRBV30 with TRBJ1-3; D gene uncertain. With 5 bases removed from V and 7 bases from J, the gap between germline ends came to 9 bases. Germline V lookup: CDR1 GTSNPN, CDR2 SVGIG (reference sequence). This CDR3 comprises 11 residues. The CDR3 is CAWGSLNTIYF. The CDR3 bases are TGTGCCTGGGGCTCCCTTAACACCATATATTTT.

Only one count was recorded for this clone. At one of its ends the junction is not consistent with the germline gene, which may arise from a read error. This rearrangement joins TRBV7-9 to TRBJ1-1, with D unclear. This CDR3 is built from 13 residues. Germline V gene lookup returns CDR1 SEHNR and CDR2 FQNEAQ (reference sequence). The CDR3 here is CSSSLEFSTEAFF. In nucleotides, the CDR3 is TGTTCCAGCAGCTTAGAATTCAGCACTGAAGCTTTCTTT.

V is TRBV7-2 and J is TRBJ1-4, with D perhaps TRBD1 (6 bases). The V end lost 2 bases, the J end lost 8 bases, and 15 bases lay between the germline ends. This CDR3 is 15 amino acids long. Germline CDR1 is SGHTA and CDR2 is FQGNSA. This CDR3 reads CASSLRAGAGEKLFF. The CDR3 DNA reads TGTGCCAGCAGCTTAAGGGCGGGGGCGGGAGAAAAACTGTTTTTT.

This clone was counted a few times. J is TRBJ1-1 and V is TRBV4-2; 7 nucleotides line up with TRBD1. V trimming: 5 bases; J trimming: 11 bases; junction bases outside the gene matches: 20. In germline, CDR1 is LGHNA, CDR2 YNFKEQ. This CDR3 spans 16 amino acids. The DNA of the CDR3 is TGTGCCAGCAGCTCCATAGGGGGCCCGGATCTCGGCGGGGCTTTCTTT. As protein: CASSSIGGPDLGGAFF.

The chain's CDR3 is CASVKQGINEQYF. In DNA, the CDR3 is TGTGCCAGCGTAAAACAGGGGATCAACGAGCAGTACTTC. The rearrangement joins TRBV6-1 to TRBJ2-7; 7 nucleotides match TRBD1. In germline, CDR1 is MNHNS, CDR2 SASEGT. V was pared by 8 bases and J by 5 bases, with 9 bases of the junction left unmatched. The CDR3 sequence is 13 residues long.

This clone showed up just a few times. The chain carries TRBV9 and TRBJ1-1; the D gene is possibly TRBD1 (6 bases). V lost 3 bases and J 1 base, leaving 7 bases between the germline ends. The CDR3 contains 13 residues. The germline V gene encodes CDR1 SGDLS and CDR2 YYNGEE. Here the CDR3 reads CASSATGNTEAFF. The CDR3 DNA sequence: TGTGCCAGCAGCGCGACAGGGAACACTGAAGCTTTCTTT.

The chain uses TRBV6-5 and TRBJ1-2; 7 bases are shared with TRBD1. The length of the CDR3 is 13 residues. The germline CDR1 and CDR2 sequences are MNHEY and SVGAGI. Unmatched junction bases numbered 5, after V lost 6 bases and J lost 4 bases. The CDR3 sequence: CASRAGTVYGYTF. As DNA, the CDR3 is TGTGCCAGCAGGGCCGGGACAGTCTATGGCTACACCTTC.

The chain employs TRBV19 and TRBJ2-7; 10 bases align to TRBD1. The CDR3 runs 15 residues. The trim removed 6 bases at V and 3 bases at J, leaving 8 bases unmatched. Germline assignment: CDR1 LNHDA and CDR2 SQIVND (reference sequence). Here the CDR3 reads CASSLTGTGVYEQYF. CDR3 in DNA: TGTGCCAGTAGCCTGACCGGGACAGGGGTCTACGAGCAGTACTTC.

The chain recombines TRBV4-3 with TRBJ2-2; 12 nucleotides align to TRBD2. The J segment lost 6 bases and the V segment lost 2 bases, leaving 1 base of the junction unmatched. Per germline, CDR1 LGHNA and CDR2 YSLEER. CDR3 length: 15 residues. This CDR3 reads CASSQLAGGPGELFF. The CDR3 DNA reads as TGCGCCAGCAGCCAACTAGCGGGGGGGCCCGGGGAGCTGTTTTTT.

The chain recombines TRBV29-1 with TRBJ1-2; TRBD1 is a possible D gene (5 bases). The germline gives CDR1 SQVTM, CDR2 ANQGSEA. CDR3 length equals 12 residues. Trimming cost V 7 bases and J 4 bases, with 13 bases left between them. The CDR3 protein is CSAERDSYGYTF. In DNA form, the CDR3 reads TGCAGCGCCGAGCGAGACAGCTATGGCTACACCTTC.

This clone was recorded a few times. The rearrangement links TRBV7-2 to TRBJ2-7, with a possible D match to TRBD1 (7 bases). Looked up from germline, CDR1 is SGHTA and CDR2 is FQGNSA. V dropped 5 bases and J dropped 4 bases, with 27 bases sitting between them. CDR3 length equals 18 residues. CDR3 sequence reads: CASSRRGRSAGPRYEQYF. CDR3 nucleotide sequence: TGTGCCAGCAGCAGGAGGGGGCGGTCCGCGGGACCGCGTTACGAGCAGTACTTC.

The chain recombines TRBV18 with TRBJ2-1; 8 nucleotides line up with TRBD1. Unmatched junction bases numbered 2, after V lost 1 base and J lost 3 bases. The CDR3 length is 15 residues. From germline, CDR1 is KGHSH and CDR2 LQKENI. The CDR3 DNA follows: TGTGCCAGCTCACCACTAGGGACAGGCTACAATGAGCAGTTCTTC. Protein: CASSPLGTGYNEQFF.

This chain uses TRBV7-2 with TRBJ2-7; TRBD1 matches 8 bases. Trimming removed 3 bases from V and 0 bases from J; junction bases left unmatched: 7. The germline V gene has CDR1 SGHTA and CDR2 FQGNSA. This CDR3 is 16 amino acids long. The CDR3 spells CASSFTGGRGSYEQYF. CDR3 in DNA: TGTGCCAGCAGCTTCACAGGGGGAAGGGGCTCCTACGAGCAGTACTTC.

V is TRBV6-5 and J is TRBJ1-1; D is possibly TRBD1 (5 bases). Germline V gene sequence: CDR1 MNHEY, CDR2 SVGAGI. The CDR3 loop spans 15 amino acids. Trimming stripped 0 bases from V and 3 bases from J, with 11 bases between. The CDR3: CASSYSRGGDTEAFF. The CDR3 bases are TGTGCCAGCAGTTACTCTAGGGGAGGGGACACTGAAGCTTTCTTT.

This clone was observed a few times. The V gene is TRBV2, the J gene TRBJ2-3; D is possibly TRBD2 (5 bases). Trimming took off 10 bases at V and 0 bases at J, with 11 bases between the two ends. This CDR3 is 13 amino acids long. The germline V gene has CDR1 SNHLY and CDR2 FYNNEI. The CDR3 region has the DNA TGTGCCATTTCTGGACTCAGCACAGATACGCAGTATTTT. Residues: CAISGLSTDTQYF.

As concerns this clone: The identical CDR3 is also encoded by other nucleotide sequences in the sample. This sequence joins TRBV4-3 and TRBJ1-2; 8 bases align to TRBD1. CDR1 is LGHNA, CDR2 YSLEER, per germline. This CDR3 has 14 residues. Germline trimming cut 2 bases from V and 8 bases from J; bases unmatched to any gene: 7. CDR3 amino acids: CASSQRTGFGGYTF. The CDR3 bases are TGCGCCAGCAGCCAAAGGACAGGGTTCGGCGGCTACACCTTC.

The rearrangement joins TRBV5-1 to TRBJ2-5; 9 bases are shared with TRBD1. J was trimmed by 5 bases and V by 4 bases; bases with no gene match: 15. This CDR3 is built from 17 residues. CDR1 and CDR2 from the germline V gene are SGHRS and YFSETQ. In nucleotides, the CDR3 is TGCGCCAGCAGCCCGGGGGACGGGACAGGGTTCGCCGAGACCCAGTACTTC. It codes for CASSPGDGTGFAETQYF.